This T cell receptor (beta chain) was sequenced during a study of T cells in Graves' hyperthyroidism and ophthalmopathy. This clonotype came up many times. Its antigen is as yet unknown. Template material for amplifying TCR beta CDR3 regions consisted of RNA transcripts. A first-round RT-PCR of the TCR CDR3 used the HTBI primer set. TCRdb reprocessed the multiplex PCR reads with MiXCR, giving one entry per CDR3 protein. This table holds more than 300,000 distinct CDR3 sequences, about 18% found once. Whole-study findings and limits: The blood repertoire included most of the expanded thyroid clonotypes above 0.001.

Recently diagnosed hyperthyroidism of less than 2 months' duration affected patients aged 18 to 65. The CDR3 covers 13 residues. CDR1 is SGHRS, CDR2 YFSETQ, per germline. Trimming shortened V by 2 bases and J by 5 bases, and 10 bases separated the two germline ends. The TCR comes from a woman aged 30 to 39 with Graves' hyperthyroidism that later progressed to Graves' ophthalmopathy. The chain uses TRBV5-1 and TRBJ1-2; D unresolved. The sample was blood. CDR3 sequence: CASSFSSFYGYTF. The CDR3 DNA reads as TGCGCCAGCAGCTTTTCCAGTTTTTATGGCTACACCTTC.